A selection of T cell receptor beta chains follows, all from one sample in a study of blood T cell repertoires in COVID-19. TCRdb keeps only in-frame clones here, not all; method: immunoSEQ multiplex PCR. The top ten hold over 2% of the sample, which has around 130,000 clones, less than 90% seen once. Sequencing was performed on peripheral blood. The source of these receptors is a human donor with COVID-19, enrolled during active disease. The donor label of this sample is uncertain. Both conserved end residues are part of each CDR3. A D gene is named only where the DNA matches it firmly. For some rows the clone size is stated as once, few or many, or as a class when expanded; others skip it.

TRBV24-1,16,few,TRBD2,TRBJ2-7,CATGTSGGLTPYEQYF,TGTGCCACCGGGACTAGCGGGGGCCTGACTCCCTACGAGCAGTACTTC
TRBV3-1/TRBV3-2,14,NA,TRBD1,TRBJ1-2,CASSQDRGRYGYTF,TGTGCCAGCAGCCAAGACAGGGGGAGGTATGGCTACACCTTC
TRBV5-1,14,once,TRBD1,TRBJ1-2,CASSPGNRGGGYTF,TGCGCCAGCAGCCCGGGGAACAGGGGGGGCGGCTACACCTTC
TRBV10-1,14,NA,TRBD1,TRBJ2-7,CASSRGTGAYEQYF,TGCGCCAGCAGCCGCGGGACAGGGGCTTACGAGCAGTACTTC
TRBV14,12,NA,TRBD2,TRBJ2-1,CASSIAGGHEFF,TGTGCCAGCAGCATAGCGGGGGGACATGAGTTCTTC
TRBV7-3,16,NA,TRBD2,TRBJ2-3,CASSFGTNRKLDTQYF,TGTGCCAGCAGCTTTGGGACTAACAGGAAGCTAGATACGCAGTATTTT
TRBV3-1/TRBV3-2,14,NA,NA,TRBJ1-2,CASSQDGQNYGYTF,TGTGCCAGCAGCCAAGATGGGCAGAACTATGGCTACACCTTC
TRBV11-2,17,NA,TRBD2,TRBJ2-3,CASTREASGGPSDTQYF,TGTGCCAGCACACGGGAGGCTAGCGGGGGACCCTCAGATACGCAGTATTTT
TRBV19,14,NA,TRBD1,TRBJ2-7,CASRTGGSSYEQYF,TGTGCCAGTAGGACAGGGGGCTCGTCCTACGAGCAGTACTTC
TRBV5-1,14,NA,TRBD1,TRBJ1-1,CASSQQGEDTEAFF,TGCGCCAGCAGCCAACAGGGGGAGGACACTGAAGCTTTCTTT
TRBV9,16,NA,TRBD1,TRBJ1-3,CASSPYTGGSGNTIYF,TGTGCCAGCAGCCCTTATACAGGGGGCTCTGGAAACACCATATATTTT
TRBV7-7,15,NA,NA,TRBJ2-7,CASSLSSDSSYEQYF,TGTGCTAGCAGCTTAAGCAGCGATAGCTCCTACGAGCAGTACTTC
TRBV2,15,NA,NA,TRBJ1-2,CASSEIRSVNYGYTF,TGTGCCAGCAGTGAAATTCGTTCGGTTAACTATGGCTACACCTTC
TRBV19,12,NA,TRBD1,TRBJ1-5,CASRGPNQPQHF,TGTGCCAGCAGGGGGCCGAATCAGCCCCAGCATTTT
TRBV11-3,15,NA,NA,TRBJ2-2,CASRKGRVNTGELFF,TGTGCCAGCAGAAAGGGCAGGGTGAACACCGGGGAGCTGTTTTTT
TRBV20-1,15,NA,TRBD2,TRBJ2-3,CSASLAGGSTDTQYF,TGCAGTGCTAGTTTAGCGGGAGGGTCCACAGATACGCAGTATTTT
TRBV12-3/TRBV12-4,12,NA,TRBD2,TRBJ2-1,CASSLSGGAQFF,TGTGCCAGCAGTCTCTCGGGAGGGGCGCAGTTCTTC
TRBV18,15,once,NA,TRBJ2-3,CASSKGQPGEDTQYF,TGTGCCAGCTCTAAGGGACAGCCGGGAGAAGATACGCAGTATTTT
TRBV11-3,15,few,NA,TRBJ2-2,CASTHLSGSTGELFF,TGTGCCAGCACCCACCTCTCAGGTAGCACCGGGGAGCTGTTTTTT
TRBV7-6,16,few,NA,TRBJ1-6,CASSQDMGAVDSPLHF,TGTGCCAGCAGCCAAGATATGGGGGCTGTTGATTCACCCCTCCACTTT
TRBV5-6,12,NA,NA,TRBJ1-2,CASSVGQRGYTF,TGTGCCAGCAGCGTGGGACAAAGAGGCTACACCTTC
TRBV5-4,14,NA,NA,TRBJ1-4,CASSLDQGGEKLFF,TGTGCCAGCAGCTTGGATCAGGGAGGCGAAAAACTGTTTTTT
TRBV28,16,NA,NA,TRBJ1-5,CASSRGGAYGNQPQHF,TGTGCCAGCAGTCGCGGAGGAGCATACGGCAATCAGCCCCAGCATTTT
TRBV14,13,NA,NA,TRBJ1-6,CASSANLNSPLHF,TGTGCCAGCAGCGCAAACTTAAATTCACCCCTCCACTTT
TRBV4-1,15,NA,NA,TRBJ2-3,CASSQGRGGTDTQYF,TGCGCCAGCAGCCAAGGGAGAGGCGGCACAGATACGCAGTATTTT
TRBV4-1,18,NA,NA,TRBJ2-6,CASSQSPSRISGANVLTF,TGCGCCAGCAGCCAATCCCCTTCGAGGATCTCTGGGGCCAACGTCCTGACTTTC
TRBV19,13,few,NA,TRBJ2-7,CASSINREYEQYF,TGTGCCAGTAGTATTAACAGGGAGTACGAGCAGTACTTC
TRBV5-1,17,NA,TRBD2,TRBJ2-1,CASSLLRAAGGPDEQFF,TGCGCCAGCAGCTTGCTTAGGGCGGCGGGAGGGCCTGATGAGCAGTTCTTC
TRBV7-9,14,NA,TRBD1,TRBJ1-5,CASSLGQDNQPQHF,TGTGCCAGCAGCCTAGGACAGGACAATCAGCCCCAGCATTTT
TRBV5-1,15,NA,NA,TRBJ1-6,CASSPSGGEGSPLHF,TGCGCCAGCAGCCCATCGGGCGGGGAGGGTTCACCCCTCCACTTT
TRBV10-3,16,NA,TRBD2,TRBJ2-3,CAISGTGGASTDTQYF,TGTGCCATCAGTGGAACCGGGGGGGCTAGCACAGATACGCAGTATTTT
TRBV5-6,16,NA,TRBD1,TRBJ2-2,CASSWYRGLRTGELFF,TGTGCCAGCAGCTGGTACAGGGGGTTAAGGACCGGGGAGCTGTTTTTT
TRBV19,19,NA,NA,TRBJ1-2,CASSPSRGRRRSSPHGYTF,TGTGCCAGTAGTCCGTCACGCGGGAGGCGGCGATCGTCTCCCCATGGCTACACCTTC